This T cell receptor beta chain was sequenced in a study of control samples from healthy donors and cancer patients. This clone was counted a single time. This table comes from immunoSEQ multiplex PCR, and its TCRdb copy is limited to in-frame clones, with some not included. The sample includes about 110,000 clones, about 80% of them seen just once. This CDR3 comprises 17 residues. V was pared by 3 bases and J by 7 bases, with 12 bases of the junction left unmatched. Looked up from germline, CDR1 is LGHNA and CDR2 is YNFKEQ. The chain has TRBV4-2 and TRBJ1-6; 7 bases map to TRBD1. The sample consisted of blood. This sequence was found in a man in his late teens or twenties in good health. The CDR3, as DNA: TGTGCCAGCAGCCACGTTGTTGGAGGGGGCGAAAATTCACCCCTCCACTTT. Protein sequence: CASSHVVGGGENSPLHF.